The 17 T cell receptor beta chains reported below all come from one sample, sequenced in a study of blood T cell repertoires in COVID-19. Some clones are missing from TCRdb's copy, which holds only in-frame ones; the method was immunoSEQ multiplex PCR. This sample has about 69,000 clones, with more than 75% found just once. Sequencing was done on a sample of peripheral blood. These TCRs come from a human donor in a cohort sampled during active COVID-19.

The chain carries TRBV14 and TRBJ2-5, with D possibly being TRBD1 (6 bases). The CDR3 totals 17 residues. Trimming shortened V by 1 base and J by 2 bases, and 17 bases separated the two germline ends. CDR1 is SGHDN, CDR2 FVKESK, per germline. CDR3 in amino acids: CASSQAPSKGVQETQYF. CDR3 nucleotides: TGTGCCAGCAGCCAAGCGCCCTCAAAGGGGGTTCAAGAGACCCAGTACTTC.

This clone has just a few counts. This chain links TRBV5-6 with TRBJ1-3, with D perhaps matching TRBD1 (5 bases). CDR3 size: 16 residues. The germline V gene encodes CDR1 SGHDT and CDR2 YYEEEE. Trimming removed 4 bases from V and 2 bases from J, with 16 bases in between. CDR3 region: CASSPDGGGAGNTIYF. The CDR3 region has the DNA TGTGCCAGCAGCCCCGACGGGGGAGGCGCTGGAAACACCATATATTTT.

The chain links TRBV6-1 to TRBJ1-5; maybe TRBD1 (5 bases). Per germline, CDR1 MNHNS and CDR2 SASEGT. V lost 0 bases and J 6 bases, leaving 12 bases between the germline ends. The CDR3 consists of 15 residues. For the CDR3, the DNA is TGTGCCAGCAGTGAAGCGGGCAGGGTAAGTCAGCCCCAGCATTTT. This encodes CASSEAGRVSQPQHF.

The chain combines TRBV6-2 or TRBV6-3 with TRBJ1-2; D is perhaps TRBD1 (5 bases). This CDR3 region has 12 residues. Germline lookup yields CDR1 MNHEY and CDR2 SVGEGT. Trimming cost V 5 bases and J 9 bases, with 13 bases left between them. DNA of the CDR3: TGTGCCAGCAGTCTGACAGTGGCGAGCTACACCTTC. Translation gives CASSLTVASYTF.

In this sample, this clone turned up once. The genes are TRBV7-6 and TRBJ2-7; TRBD2 might be the D (6 bases). The CDR3 contains 16 residues. Trimming took off 5 bases at V and 9 bases at J, with 26 bases between the two ends. CDR1 is SGHVS, CDR2 FNYEAQ, per germline. The CDR3 sequence: CASSLSSKGSGGVQYF. CDR3 in DNA: TGTGCCAGCAGCCTCTCTTCAAAGGGTTCGGGCGGGGTGCAGTACTTC.

The chain combines TRBV2 with TRBJ2-7; TRBD1 might be the D (5 bases). The V and J ends lost 7 bases and 0 bases respectively, with 13 bases between them. Germline CDR1 and CDR2: SNHLY and FYNNEI. The CDR3 runs to 14 residues. Written as DNA, the CDR3 is TGTGCCAGCACACAGGAGTACAACTCCTACGAGCAGTACTTC. Translation: CASTQEYNSYEQYF.

A single count supports this clone. This chain connects TRBV28 to TRBJ1-2; TRBD1 matches 8 bases. Trimming removed 5 bases from V and 4 bases from J; junction bases left unmatched: 6. This CDR3 is built from 14 residues. The V gene's germline CDR1 is MDHEN and CDR2 SYDVKM. CDR3 sequence (DNA): TGTGCCAGCAGTCCCCTGGACAGGGTCTATGGCTACACCTTC. Its translation is CASSPLDRVYGYTF.

V usage is TRBV10-1 and J usage is TRBJ2-1; TRBD1 might be the D (6 bases). Trimming cost V 7 bases and J 3 bases, with 13 bases left between them. Per the germline V gene, CDR1 is WNHNN and CDR2 is SYGVQD (reference sequence). The CDR3 sequence is 14 residues long. The CDR3 reads CASTGAVDYNEQFF. The CDR3 nucleotides are TGCGCCAGCACAGGGGCGGTCGACTACAATGAGCAGTTCTTC.

The chain employs TRBV7-8 and TRBJ2-2; 10 bases match TRBD1. The CDR3 has 16 residues. Trimming took 2 bases from V and 5 from J; bases not matched to a gene: 5. The germline gives CDR1 SGHVS, CDR2 FQNEAQ. The chain's CDR3 is CASSLSGTGATGELFF. CDR3 bases: TGTGCCAGCAGCTTATCGGGGACAGGGGCGACCGGGGAGCTGTTTTTT.

The rearrangement links TRBV9 to TRBJ2-2; 10 bases match TRBD2. V was pared by 4 bases and J by 6 bases, with 6 bases of the junction left unmatched. The CDR3 has 15 amino acids. Germline values: CDR1 SGDLS, CDR2 YYNGEE. In DNA form, the CDR3 reads TGTGCCAGCAGCCTTCGGACTAGCGGCTCCGGGGAGCTGTTTTTT. Translating it yields CASSLRTSGSGELFF.

The table lists this clone with a few counts. The V call is TRBV6-6, the J call TRBJ1-5; D unresolved. Germline V lookup: CDR1 MNHNY, CDR2 SVGAGI (reference sequence). The V gene lost 5 bases and the J gene lost 1 base, with 18 bases spanning the gap. This CDR3 spans 17 amino acids. The DNA for the CDR3 is TGTGCCAGCAGTCCTATCATGGGGAGGACCAGCAATCAGCCCCAGCATTTT. Residues: CASSPIMGRTSNQPQHF.

CDR3 DNA sequence: TGTGCCAGCAGTTACGGGGGGAGGAACGAGCAGTACTTC. Translating it yields CASSYGGRNEQYF. The rearrangement links TRBV6-5 to TRBJ2-7, with D perhaps matching TRBD2 (6 bases). CDR3 length equals 13 residues. Germline CDR1 is MNHEY and CDR2 is SVGAGI. With 2 bases removed from V and 5 bases from J, the gap between germline ends came to 10 bases.

The chain is built from TRBV19 and TRBJ1-5, with D tentatively TRBD1 (6 bases). The germline V gene has CDR1 LNHDA and CDR2 SQIVND (reference sequence). The CDR3 is made up of 15 amino acids. Trimming left V 2 bases short and J 4 bases short, with 12 bases between. In nucleotides, the CDR3 is TGTGCCAGTAGTATACCGGGGGGCGGGAATCAGCCCCAGCATTTT. Protein product: CASSIPGGGNQPQHF.

The rearrangement links TRBV11-2 to TRBJ2-3; 8 bases map to TRBD2. Germline-derived CDR1 and CDR2 are SGHAT and FQNNGV. This CDR3 has 19 amino acids. V lost 0 bases to trimming and J lost 0 bases; unmatched junction nucleotides: 11. The CDR3 nucleotides are TGTGCCAGCAGCTTAGACCCCCGTGCTAGCGGGTACAGCACAGATACGCAGTATTTT. It codes for CASSLDPRASGYSTDTQYF. The full variable domain, completed using reference TRBV11-2 and TRBJ2-3, is EAGVAQSPRYKIIEKRQSVAFWCNPISGHATLYWYQQILGQGPKLLIQFQNNGVVDDSQLPKDRFSAERLKGVDSTLKIQPAKLEDSAVYLCASSLDPRASGYSTDTQYFGPGTRLTVL.

The chain is built from TRBV5-1 and TRBJ2-7, with D perhaps TRBD1 (5 bases). The CDR3 totals 15 residues. V lost 0 bases to trimming and J lost 1 base, with 11 bases between them. Germline lookup yields CDR1 SGHRS and CDR2 YFSETQ. The CDR3, as DNA: TGCGCCAGCAGCTTGGGCGCAGGGTCGTCCTACGAGCAGTACTTC. As protein: CASSLGAGSSYEQYF.

The chain combines TRBV5-1 with TRBJ2-3, with TRBD2 matching 11 bases. J lost 7 bases, V lost 1 base, and 5 bases had no gene match. The CDR3 sequence is 15 residues long. Germline V lookup: CDR1 SGHRS, CDR2 YFSETQ. CDR3 in amino acids: CASSLTSGSINTQYF. The CDR3 DNA is TGCGCCAGCAGCTTGACTAGCGGGAGTATTAATACGCAGTATTTT.

The chain couples TRBV27 to TRBJ2-7, with 7 bases aligning to TRBD1. The CDR3 loop spans 13 amino acids. V shed 2 bases and J 11 bases; nucleotides not matched to a gene: 9. Germline V CDR1 and CDR2: MNHEY, SMNVEV (reference sequence). CDR3 protein: CASSLILGDREYF. The DNA of the CDR3 is TGTGCCAGCAGTTTAATTTTAGGGGACAGAGAGTACTTC.